This TCR beta chain came from a study of T cells in tumors after PD-1 blockade (dated by TCRdb to about 2019). For the study in its entirety: Patients were excluded if they had prior checkpoint blockade, use of systemic immunosuppressants, or recent radiotherapy or other anti-cancer therapy within 4 weeks. Patients were treated with either pembrolizumab 200 mg every 3 weeks or cemiplimab 350 mg every 2 weeks. To compare clonotypes in blood and tumor, bulk TCR sequencing was done on under 11 peripheral blood samples taken from 5 or 6 patients. An average of about 110,000 TCR templates (range about 24,679-257,772) and 36,536 unique clonotypes was obtained for peripheral blood samples. Ongoing daily vismodegib 150 mg was also given to a subset of patients during anti-PD-1 treatment. RECIST version 1.1 was used to assess clinical response. Paired single-cell RNA and TCR sequencing was done in the study on site-matched tumors from patients with BCC or SCC, both before and after anti-PD-1 therapy.

Beyond this particular receptor, the publication reports: Roughly 41% of tumor TCR clonotypes were detected in blood, and some novel exhausted tumor clones were observed in pre-treatment blood, which was taken as suggesting peripheral recruitment. Where the novel T cell clones came from was not determined, and possible sources could include lymphoid organs or rare unexpanded clones inside the tumor or in the tumor periphery.

The immunoSEQ platform was used to carry out deep TCRbeta sequencing. Concerning the study's data processing: Only productive rearrangements were exported from the immunoSEQ Analyzer for downstream analysis. T cell phenotypes were assigned to bulk TCRbeta clonotypes by matching the clonotypes to single-cell RNA+TCR-seq clones with the same TCRbeta sequence. Clone enrichment in tumor was computed as tumor frequency divided by PBMC frequency from bulk TCR sequencing. TCRs were grouped by GLIPH into specificity groups, defined as clusters of distinct TCRs likely recognizing common antigens via shared CDR3 motifs. TCRdb mirrors the immuneACCESS table, restricted to in-frame sequences. Some clones are absent from its copies; in checked studies, under half trace to an unresolved V gene, and the reason for the others is unknown. The V and J calls and clone size were taken over from that table, and D and trimming were inferred from the DNA. The sample data list tens of thousands of clones, and 81% of these were observed just once. The top ten constitute under 5% of the sample.

Taken with the paper, the label for time point translates to: before anti-PD-1 therapy. Genomic DNA extracted from tumor biopsies or peripheral blood was used for bulk TCRbeta sequencing, with input ranging from about 600 ng to 6,500 ng. All patients had histologically proven advanced or metastatic basal or squamous cell carcinoma and were poor candidates for surgical resection. Of the 11 patients making up the basal cell carcinoma cohort, seven or eight underwent bulk tumor TCR sequencing. Trimming leaves V shorter by 3 bases and J shorter by 0 bases, with the junction holding 3 bases beyond the gene matches. There are 15 amino acids in the CDR3, from cysteine to phenylalanine inclusive. Only the CDR3 DNA is retained, 45 bases long and in frame from the first base. Based on the germline V gene, the CDR1 and CDR2 sequences are SGHDT and YYEEEE. In its sample, this clone was seen once. Its target antigen remains unknown. It has no much larger one-base neighbor in the sample; base qualities were not kept.

The sequenced sample was PBMCs, obtained before anti-PD-1 treatment. The sequence was obtained from a human donor with basal cell carcinoma. The rearrangement joined TRBV5-6 to TRBJ1-2, with TRBD1 matching 9 junction bases. The DNA sequence reads TGTGCCAGCAGCTCGGACAGGGGAGCTAACTATGGCTACACCTTC. It translates to CASSSDRGANYGYTF.